This T cell receptor (beta chain) originates from a study of yellow fever vaccine responses in identical twins. This clonotype was seen once. The CDR3 totals 14 residues. The ends were cut back, 5 bases at V and 11 bases at J, with 21 bases in the middle. TCRdb reanalysed the RT-PCR reads using MiXCR and keeps one entry per CDR3 protein. Of about 19,000 distinct CDR3 sequences detected, roughly 75% appear once; the ten largest clones hold approximately 2.2%. The rearrangement joins TRBV12-3 or TRBV12-4 to TRBJ1-2, with D unresolved. The TCR comes from a woman aged 18 to 35 who received the yellow fever vaccine. The sample consisted of T cells from blood (PBMCs), unsorted or a sorted subset (not recorded which), taken before or after yellow fever vaccination (not recorded which). The CDR3 spells CASSPHRRAEGYTF. In DNA form, the CDR3 reads TGTGCCAGCAGTCCCCATCGCCGGGCGGAGGGATACACCTTC.